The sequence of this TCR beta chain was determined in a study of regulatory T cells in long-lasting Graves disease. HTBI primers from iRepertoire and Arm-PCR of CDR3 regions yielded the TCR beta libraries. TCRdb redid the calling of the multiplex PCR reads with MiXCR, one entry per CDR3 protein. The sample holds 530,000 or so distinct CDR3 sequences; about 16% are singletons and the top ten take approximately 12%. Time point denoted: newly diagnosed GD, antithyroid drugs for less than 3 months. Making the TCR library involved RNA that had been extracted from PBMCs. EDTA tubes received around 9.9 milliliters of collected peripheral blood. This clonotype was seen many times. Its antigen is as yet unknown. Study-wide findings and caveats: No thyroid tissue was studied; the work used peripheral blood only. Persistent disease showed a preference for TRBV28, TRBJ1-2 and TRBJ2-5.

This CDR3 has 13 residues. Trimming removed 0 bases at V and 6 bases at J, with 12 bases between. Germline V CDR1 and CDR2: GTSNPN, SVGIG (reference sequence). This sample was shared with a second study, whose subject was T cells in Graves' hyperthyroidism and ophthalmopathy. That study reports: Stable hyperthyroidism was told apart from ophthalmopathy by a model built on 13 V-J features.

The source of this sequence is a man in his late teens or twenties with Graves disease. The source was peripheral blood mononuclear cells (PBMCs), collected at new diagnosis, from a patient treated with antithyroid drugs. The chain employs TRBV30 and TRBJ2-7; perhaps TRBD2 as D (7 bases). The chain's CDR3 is CAWSVGGLGEQYF. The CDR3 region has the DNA TGTGCCTGGAGTGTCGGGGGGCTGGGCGAGCAGTACTTC.